This T cell receptor (beta chain) was recovered during a study of technical replicates of blood from a handful of donors. Data came from immunoSEQ multiplex PCR; TCRdb stores just in-frame clones and leaves some out. The sample includes about 80,000 clones, approximately 96% of them seen just once. V shed 2 bases, J shed 0 bases, and the junction held 6 bases outside the gene matches. This CDR3 comprises 16 residues. Germline CDR1 MDHEN, CDR2 SYDVKM. This clonotype was obtained from a human donor in good health. This chain joins TRBV28 and TRBJ2-7; 8 bases agree with TRBD2. Sequenced: T cells isolated from PBMCs. DNA for the CDR3: TGTGCCAGCAGTTTAACCGGGACTAGTAGCTCCTACGAGCAGTACTTC. Translated, it gives CASSLTGTSSSYEQYF.